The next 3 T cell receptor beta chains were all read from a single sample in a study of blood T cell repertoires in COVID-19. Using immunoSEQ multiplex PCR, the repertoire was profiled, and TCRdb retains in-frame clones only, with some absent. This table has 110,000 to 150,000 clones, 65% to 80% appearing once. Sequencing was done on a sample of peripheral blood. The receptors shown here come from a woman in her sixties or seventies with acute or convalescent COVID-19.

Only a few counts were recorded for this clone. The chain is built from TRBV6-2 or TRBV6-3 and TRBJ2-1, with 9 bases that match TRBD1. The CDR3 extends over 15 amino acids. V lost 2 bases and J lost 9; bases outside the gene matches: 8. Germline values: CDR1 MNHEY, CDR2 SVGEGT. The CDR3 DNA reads TGTGCCAGCAGTTACGATGACCGGGGACAGGGTGAGCAGTTCTTC. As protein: CASSYDDRGQGEQFF.

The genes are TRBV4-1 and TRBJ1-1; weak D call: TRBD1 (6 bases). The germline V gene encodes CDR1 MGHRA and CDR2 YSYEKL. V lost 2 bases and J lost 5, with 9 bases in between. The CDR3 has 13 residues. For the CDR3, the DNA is TGCGCCAGCAGCCAACTGGGGGCGACTGAAGCTTTCTTT. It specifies CASSQLGATEAFF.

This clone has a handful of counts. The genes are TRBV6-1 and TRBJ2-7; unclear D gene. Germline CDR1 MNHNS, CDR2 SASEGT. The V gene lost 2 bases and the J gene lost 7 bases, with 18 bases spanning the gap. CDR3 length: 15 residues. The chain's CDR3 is CASSESFAQRYEQYF. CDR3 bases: TGTGCCAGCAGTGAATCTTTTGCTCAGAGGTATGAGCAGTACTTC.